This T cell receptor (beta chain) emerged from a study of T cell repertoires in cytomegalovirus infection. Study-level information: HLA-C-restricted CMV epitopes, recently identified, and well-studied HLA-B-restricted ones were used by the study.

This clonotype was observed at least ten times. Antigen unknown. TCRdb analysed the reads with MiXCR anew, one entry per CDR3 protein. The data show 680,000 or so distinct CDR3 sequences, roughly a third seen once. Per germline, CDR1 SGHVS and CDR2 FNYEAQ. The CDR3 extends over 17 amino acids. Unmatched junction bases numbered 10, after V lost 4 bases and J lost 1 base. Study-level findings and limits: HLA-C-restricted CMV-specific TCR beta clonotypes prevailed in the ex vivo response.

The chain joins TRBV7-6 to TRBJ2-1, with 7 bases that match TRBD1. The material was cultured PBMCs, obtained from culture after CMV antigen stimulation. This TCR was recovered from a human donor in good health (CMV status not recorded). Some clones in this sample may be carry-over from other donors' samples. In DNA form, the CDR3 reads TGTGCCAGCAGCTCCCCGCCAAGGGGGCGATCCTACAATGAGCAGTTCTTC. It codes for CASSSPPRGRSYNEQFF.